This T cell receptor beta chain was recorded in a study of cytomegalovirus exposure and HLA in healthy donors. PCR used 60 Vbeta primers and 13 Jbeta primers. The method was immunoSEQ multiplex PCR; TCRdb's version includes in-frame clones alone and lacks a portion of them. The sample holds more than 90,000 clones, 70% to 80% seen once. The sample consisted of PBMCs. The origin of this receptor is a female donor in good health and CMV-seronegative.

CDR3 in amino acids: CASSLAGGSTDTQYF. CDR3 DNA: TGTGCCAGCAGTTTAGCGGGGGGAAGCACAGATACGCAGTATTTT. The chain carries TRBV27 and TRBJ2-3, with 8 nucleotides matching TRBD2. CDR1 is MNHEY and CDR2 is SMNVEV in the germline V gene (reference sequence). Trimming at V came to 2 bases and at J to 0 bases, leaving 1 base not matched to a gene. This CDR3 spans 15 amino acids.